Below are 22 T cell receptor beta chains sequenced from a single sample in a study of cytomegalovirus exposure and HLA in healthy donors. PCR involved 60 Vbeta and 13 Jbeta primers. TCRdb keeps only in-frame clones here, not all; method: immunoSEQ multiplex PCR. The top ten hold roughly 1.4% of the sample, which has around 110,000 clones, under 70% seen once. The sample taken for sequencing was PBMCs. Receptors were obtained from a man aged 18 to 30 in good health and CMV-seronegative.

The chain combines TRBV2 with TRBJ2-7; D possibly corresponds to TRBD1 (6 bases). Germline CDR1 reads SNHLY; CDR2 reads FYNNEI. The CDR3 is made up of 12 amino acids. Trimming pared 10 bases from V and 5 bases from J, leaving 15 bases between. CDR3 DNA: TGTGCCACCCGTGGGACACCGCACGAGCAGTACTTC. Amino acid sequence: CATRGTPHEQYF.

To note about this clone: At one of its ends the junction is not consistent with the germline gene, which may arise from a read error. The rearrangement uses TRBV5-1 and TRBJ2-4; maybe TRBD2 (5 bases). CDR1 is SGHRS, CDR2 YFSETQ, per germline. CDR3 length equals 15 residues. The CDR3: CVSKMAGAAKNIQYF. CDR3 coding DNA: TGCGTCAGCAAGATGGCGGGCGCAGCCAAAAACATTCAGTACTTC.

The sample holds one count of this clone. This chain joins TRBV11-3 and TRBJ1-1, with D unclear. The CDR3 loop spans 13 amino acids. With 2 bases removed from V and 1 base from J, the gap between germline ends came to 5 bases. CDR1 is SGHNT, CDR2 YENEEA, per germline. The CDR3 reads CASSLRANTEAFF. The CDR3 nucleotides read TGTGCCAGCAGCTTAAGAGCGAACACTGAAGCTTTCTTT.

CDR3 DNA: TGTGCCAGCAGCTTGAGGGACAGATCTTACGAGCAGTACTTC. This sequence encodes CASSLRDRSYEQYF. The gene calls are TRBV5-5 and TRBJ2-7; 7 bases agree with TRBD1. V lost 1 base to trimming and J lost 4 bases; unmatched junction nucleotides: 5. The CDR3 has 14 amino acids. CDR1 and CDR2 from the germline V gene are SGHKS and YYEKEE (reference sequence).

CDR3 in amino acids: CASSQGGVGYEQYF. The DNA for the CDR3 is TGCGCCAGCAGCCAAGGCGGGGTTGGCTACGAGCAGTACTTC. The genes are TRBV4-1 and TRBJ2-7; a weak D match, TRBD2 (6 bases). Trimming shortened V by 1 base and J by 3 bases, and 10 bases separated the two germline ends. From germline, CDR1 is MGHRA and CDR2 YSYEKL. This CDR3 contains 14 residues.

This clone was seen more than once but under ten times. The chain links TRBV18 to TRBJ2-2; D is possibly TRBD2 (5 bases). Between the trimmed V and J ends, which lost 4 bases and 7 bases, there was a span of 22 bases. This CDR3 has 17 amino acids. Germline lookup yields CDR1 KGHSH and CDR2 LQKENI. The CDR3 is CASSRLPGGRPDGELFF. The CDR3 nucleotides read TGTGCCAGCTCACGACTCCCCGGAGGACGCCCGGACGGGGAGCTGTTTTTT.

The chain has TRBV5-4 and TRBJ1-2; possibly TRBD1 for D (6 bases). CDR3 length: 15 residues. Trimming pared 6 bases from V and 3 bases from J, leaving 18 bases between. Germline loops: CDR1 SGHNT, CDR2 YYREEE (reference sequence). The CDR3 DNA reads TGTGCCAGCACCCATCCGGGCAGGGGCCACTATGGCTACACCTTC. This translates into CASTHPGRGHYGYTF.

CDR3 DNA: TGTGCCAGCAGCTCCCGAGGGTCCTGGGATGAGCAGTTCTTC. The encoded protein is CASSSRGSWDEQFF. The V gene is TRBV7-9, the J gene TRBJ2-1; D may be TRBD2 (5 bases). Germline CDR1 SEHNR, CDR2 FQNEAQ (reference sequence). There are 14 residues in the CDR3. Trimming took off 4 bases at V and 8 bases at J, with 15 bases between the two ends.

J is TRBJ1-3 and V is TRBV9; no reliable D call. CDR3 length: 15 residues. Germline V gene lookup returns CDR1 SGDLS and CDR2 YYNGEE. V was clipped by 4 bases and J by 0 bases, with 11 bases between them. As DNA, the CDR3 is TGTGCCAGCAGCCCCACCCAGGTCTCTGGAAACACCATATATTTT. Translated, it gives CASSPTQVSGNTIYF.

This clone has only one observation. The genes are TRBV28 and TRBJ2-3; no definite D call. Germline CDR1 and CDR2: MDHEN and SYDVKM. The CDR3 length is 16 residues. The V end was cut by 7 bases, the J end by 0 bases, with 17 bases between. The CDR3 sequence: CASNPGPGKSTDTQYF. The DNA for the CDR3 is TGTGCCAGCAACCCGGGTCCGGGTAAGAGCACAGATACGCAGTATTTT.

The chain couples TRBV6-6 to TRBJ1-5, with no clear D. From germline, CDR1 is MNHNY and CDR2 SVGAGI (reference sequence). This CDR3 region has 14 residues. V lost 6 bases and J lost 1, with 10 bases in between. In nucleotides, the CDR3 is TGTGCCAGCAGAACGTTCAGAAGCAATCAGCCCCAGCATTTT. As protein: CASRTFRSNQPQHF.

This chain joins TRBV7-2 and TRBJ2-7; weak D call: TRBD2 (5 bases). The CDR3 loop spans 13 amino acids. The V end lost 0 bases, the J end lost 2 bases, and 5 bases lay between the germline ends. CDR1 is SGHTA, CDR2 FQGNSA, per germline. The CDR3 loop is CASSLAGAYEQYF. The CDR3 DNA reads TGTGCCAGCAGCTTAGCGGGAGCCTACGAGCAGTACTTC.

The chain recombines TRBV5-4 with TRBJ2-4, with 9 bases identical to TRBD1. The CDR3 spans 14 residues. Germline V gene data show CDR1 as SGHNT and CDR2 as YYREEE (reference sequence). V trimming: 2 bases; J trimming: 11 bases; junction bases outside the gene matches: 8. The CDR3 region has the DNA TGTGCCAGCAGCTTCTCCGGGACAGGGTCTTTTCAGTACTTC. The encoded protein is CASSFSGTGSFQYF.

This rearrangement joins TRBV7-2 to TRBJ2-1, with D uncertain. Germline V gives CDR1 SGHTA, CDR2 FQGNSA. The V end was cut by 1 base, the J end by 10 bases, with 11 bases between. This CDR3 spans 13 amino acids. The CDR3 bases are TGTGCCAGCAGCTTAGTCCGGGTCTGGGAGCAGTTCTTC. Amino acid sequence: CASSLVRVWEQFF.

The CDR3 DNA sequence: TGTGCCAGTGGCCCCACTAGCGGGGGAGGCACAGATACGCAGTATTTT. Its protein product is CASGPTSGGGTDTQYF. The chain has TRBV19 and TRBJ2-3, with 11 bases identical to TRBD2. The CDR3 loop spans 16 amino acids. V dropped 8 bases and J dropped 1; count of bases not matched to a gene: 8. The germline V gene encodes CDR1 LNHDA and CDR2 SQIVND (reference sequence).

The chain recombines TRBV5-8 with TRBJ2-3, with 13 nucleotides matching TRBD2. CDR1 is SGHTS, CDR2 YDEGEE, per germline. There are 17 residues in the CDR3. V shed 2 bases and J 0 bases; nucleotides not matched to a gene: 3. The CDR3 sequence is CASSFRTSGGSTDTQYF. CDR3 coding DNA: TGTGCCAGCAGCTTCCGGACTAGCGGGGGAAGCACAGATACGCAGTATTTT.

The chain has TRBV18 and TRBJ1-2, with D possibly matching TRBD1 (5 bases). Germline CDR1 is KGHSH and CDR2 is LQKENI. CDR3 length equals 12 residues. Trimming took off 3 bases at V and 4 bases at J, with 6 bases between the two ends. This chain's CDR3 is CASSPDTYGYTF. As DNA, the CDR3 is TGTGCCAGCTCACCGGACACCTATGGCTACACCTTC.

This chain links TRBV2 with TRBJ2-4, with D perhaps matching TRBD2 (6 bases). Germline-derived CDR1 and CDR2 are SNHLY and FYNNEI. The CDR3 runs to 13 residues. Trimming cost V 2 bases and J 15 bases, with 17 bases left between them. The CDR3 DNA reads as TGTGCCAGCAGTGAACGGGGGTTGGGATCGTTGTACTTC. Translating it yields CASSERGLGSLYF. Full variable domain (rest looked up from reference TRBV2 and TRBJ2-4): EPEVTQTPSHQVTQMGQEVILRCVPISNHLYFYWYRQILGQKVEFLVSFYNNEISEKSEIFDDQFSVERPDGSNFTLKIRSTKLEDSAMYFCASSERGLGSLYFGAGTRLSVL.

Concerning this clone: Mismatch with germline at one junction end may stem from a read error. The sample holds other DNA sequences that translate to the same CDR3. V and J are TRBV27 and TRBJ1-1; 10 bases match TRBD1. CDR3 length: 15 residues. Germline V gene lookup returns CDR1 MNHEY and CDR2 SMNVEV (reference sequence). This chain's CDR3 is CASRVMTGGWTEAFF. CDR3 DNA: TGTGCCAGCCGCGTGATGACAGGGGGCTGGACTGAGGCTTTCTTT.

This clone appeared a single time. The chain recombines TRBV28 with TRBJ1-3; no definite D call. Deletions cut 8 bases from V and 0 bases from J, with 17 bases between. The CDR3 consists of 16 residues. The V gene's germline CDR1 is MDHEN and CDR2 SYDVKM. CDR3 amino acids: CASGGAGSHSGNTIYF. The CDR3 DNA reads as TGTGCCAGCGGTGGAGCGGGTTCCCACTCTGGAAACACCATATATTTT.

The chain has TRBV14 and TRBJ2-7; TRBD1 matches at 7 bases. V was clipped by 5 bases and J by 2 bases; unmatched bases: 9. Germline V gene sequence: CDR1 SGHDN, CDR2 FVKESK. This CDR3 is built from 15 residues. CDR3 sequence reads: CASSLTGNLPYEQYF. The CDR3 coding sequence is TGTGCCAGCAGCTTGACAGGGAACCTACCCTACGAGCAGTACTTC.

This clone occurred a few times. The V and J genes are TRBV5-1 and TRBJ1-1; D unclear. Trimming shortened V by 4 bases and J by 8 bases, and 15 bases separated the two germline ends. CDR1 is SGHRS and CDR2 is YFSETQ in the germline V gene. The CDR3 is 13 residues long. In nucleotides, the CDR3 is TGCGCCAGCAGCCCGGGTCTTAATGTCGAAGCTTTCTTT. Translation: CASSPGLNVEAFF.